The 2 T cell receptor beta chains given below trace back to one sample, sequenced in a study of graft-versus-host responses after intestinal transplantation. The repertoire was sequenced with immunoSEQ multiplex PCR; TCRdb's copy has only in-frame clones and lacks some. The sample consists of more than 95,000 clones, 80% to 95% of them appearing once. These TCRs are of unknown antigen specificity. The input for sequencing was unstimulated CD4+ T cells sorted from spleen or lymph node cells, taken before intestinal transplant. The receptors shown here come from a human donor who received an intestinal transplant.

The V call is TRBV7-7, the J call TRBJ2-1; a possible D gene is TRBD1 (5 bases). CDR1 and CDR2 from the germline V gene are SSHAT and FNYEAQ (reference sequence). V lost 5 bases to trimming and J lost 3 bases, with 8 bases between them. The CDR3 is made up of 13 amino acids. DNA of the CDR3: TGTGCCAGCAGCACTGGACACTACAATGAGCAGTTCTTC. It is translated as CASSTGHYNEQFF.

The count of this clone is one. The V and J genes are TRBV10-3 and TRBJ1-1; 8 nucleotides line up with TRBD1. This CDR3 is built from 15 residues. Germline CDR1 reads ENHRY; CDR2 reads SYGVKD. J lost 0 bases, V lost 6 bases, and 6 bases had no gene match. The CDR3 loop reads CAISRGQVMNTEAFF. The CDR3 coding sequence is TGTGCCATCAGCCGGGGACAGGTGATGAACACTGAAGCTTTCTTT.